These T cell receptor beta chains were read from a single sample in a study of cytomegalovirus exposure and HLA in healthy donors. Data came from immunoSEQ multiplex PCR; TCRdb stores just in-frame clones and leaves some out. The table lists some 100,000 clones, almost 75% of them singletons. Sequenced sample: PBMCs. These receptors all come from a man in his forties in good health and CMV-seronegative. CDR3s include the opening cysteine and the closing phenylalanine or tryptophan. Rows give clone size only sometimes, using once, few, many, or a class for an expanded clone.

V gene: TRBV15; clone size: few; J gene: TRBJ1-4; CDR3 protein: CATSRDLGQGKGSEKLFF
V gene: TRBV10-3; clone size: -; J gene: TRBJ2-3; CDR3 protein: CAISKTSGGDTQYF
V gene: TRBV28; clone size: -; J gene: TRBJ1-2; CDR3 protein: CASSPPSRLNYGYTF
V gene: TRBV28; clone size: -; J gene: TRBJ2-7; CDR3 protein: CASIAGGLFFYEQYF
V gene: TRBV9; clone size: few; J gene: TRBJ1-4; CDR3 protein: CASSVDGTGYEKLFF
V gene: TRBV9; clone size: -; J gene: TRBJ2-2; CDR3 protein: CASSVGGGWTASPGELFF
V gene: TRBV27; clone size: -; J gene: TRBJ2-1; CDR3 protein: CASSLSGGFYNEQFF
V gene: TRBV27; clone size: -; J gene: TRBJ2-7; CDR3 protein: CASSLSAGGQTYEQYF
V gene: TRBV19; clone size: -; J gene: TRBJ1-5; CDR3 protein: CASVEGYNQPQHF
V gene: TRBV14; clone size: once; J gene: TRBJ1-2; CDR3 protein: CASSPGAALRNGYTF
V gene: TRBV29-1; clone size: -; J gene: TRBJ1-1; CDR3 protein: CSAINTEAFF
V gene: TRBV9; clone size: -; J gene: TRBJ1-4; CDR3 protein: CASSAQGAGEKLFF
V gene: TRBV2; clone size: -; J gene: TRBJ2-5; CDR3 protein: CASSEATGTGKETQYF
V gene: TRBV11-1; clone size: -; J gene: TRBJ2-7; CDR3 protein: CASSRREGEQYF
V gene: TRBV19; clone size: -; J gene: TRBJ1-5; CDR3 protein: CASSMMRQGFQHF
V gene: TRBV6-1; clone size: -; J gene: -; CDR3 protein: CASSVQLVGARSYEQYF
V gene: TRBV6-1; clone size: -; J gene: TRBJ1-2; CDR3 protein: CASSEALRDINYGYPF
V gene: TRBV6-5; clone size: -; J gene: TRBJ2-7; CDR3 protein: CASSKWTGNTYEQYF
V gene: TRBV29-1; clone size: -; J gene: TRBJ2-2; CDR3 protein: CSVEAANTGELFF
V gene: TRBV4-2; clone size: -; J gene: TRBJ2-3; CDR3 protein: CASSQLQGDGTDTQYF
V gene: TRBV7-2; clone size: -; J gene: TRBJ2-5; CDR3 protein: CASSLVQETQYF
V gene: TRBV2; clone size: once; J gene: TRBJ2-1; CDR3 protein: CASRESGGAYNEQFF
V gene: TRBV7-2; clone size: -; J gene: TRBJ1-1; CDR3 protein: CASSTTGINTEAFF
V gene: TRBV7-2; clone size: -; J gene: TRBJ2-7; CDR3 protein: CASSLAYGSEQYF
V gene: TRBV23-1; clone size: -; J gene: TRBJ2-1; CDR3 protein: CASSQIWDKQFF
V gene: TRBV19; clone size: few; J gene: TRBJ2-6; CDR3 protein: CASSMELSGANVLTF
V gene: TRBV7-6; clone size: -; J gene: TRBJ2-5; CDR3 protein: CASSSQDRDETQYF
V gene: TRBV11-3; clone size: -; J gene: TRBJ2-2; CDR3 protein: CASSSTGYTGELFF
V gene: TRBV19; clone size: -; J gene: TRBJ2-1; CDR3 protein: CASSTGLAGAEIARIQFF
V gene: TRBV4-2; clone size: -; J gene: TRBJ2-3; CDR3 protein: CASSPRTGASTDTQYF
V gene: TRBV4-2; clone size: -; J gene: TRBJ1-1; CDR3 protein: CASSQGQNTEAFF
V gene: TRBV4-2; clone size: -; J gene: TRBJ1-4; CDR3 protein: CASSQGGGPEEKLFF
V gene: TRBV18; clone size: -; J gene: TRBJ2-3; CDR3 protein: CASSPYTDTQYF
V gene: TRBV7-2; clone size: few; J gene: TRBJ2-1; CDR3 protein: CASSSRGRGSYNEQFF
V gene: TRBV6-4; clone size: -; J gene: TRBJ2-3; CDR3 protein: CASSVGATTDTQYF
V gene: TRBV4-1; clone size: -; J gene: TRBJ2-5; CDR3 protein: CASSQGGGHETQYF
V gene: TRBV4-1; clone size: few; J gene: TRBJ1-4; CDR3 protein: CASSQLIREKLFF
V gene: TRBV6-6; clone size: few; J gene: TRBJ1-2; CDR3 protein: CASSLRQGAYDGYTF
V gene: TRBV28; clone size: -; J gene: TRBJ1-1; CDR3 protein: CASSAYRGIGTEAFF
V gene: TRBV19; clone size: once; J gene: TRBJ2-5; CDR3 protein: CASSITGSGAQETQYF
V gene: TRBV6-5; clone size: few; J gene: TRBJ1-2; CDR3 protein: CASSYSRQGDGYTF
V gene: TRBV4-2; clone size: -; J gene: TRBJ2-5; CDR3 protein: CASSQDYTSGGETQYF
V gene: TRBV10-3; clone size: -; J gene: TRBJ1-2; CDR3 protein: CAISRDAVTPGERGYTF
V gene: TRBV4-3; clone size: -; J gene: TRBJ2-5; CDR3 protein: CASSQARGQPGETQYF
V gene: TRBV19; clone size: -; J gene: TRBJ2-1; CDR3 protein: CASSPGQHYNEQFF
V gene: TRBV5-6; clone size: -; J gene: TRBJ2-1; CDR3 protein: CASRFWGDEQFF
V gene: TRBV7-8; clone size: -; J gene: TRBJ2-7; CDR3 protein: CASSDRRDFFSYEQYF